The TCR beta chain described here comes from a study of long-term antiretroviral therapy in people with HIV. Study-level points and caveats: Clones that had undergone expansion before ART dominated the repertoire at all time points. Therapy changes, viral resistance and ART adherence were not documented in the available data.

The CDR3 extends over 13 amino acids. With 1 base removed from V and 3 bases from J, the gap between germline ends came to 5 bases. Germline assignment: CDR1 LNHNV and CDR2 YYDKDF (reference sequence). Sequencing used immunoSEQ v3.0 at survey level. Profiled with immunoSEQ multiplex PCR; TCRdb holds only in-frame clones, not every one. The sample consists of tens of thousands of clones, less than 90% of them appearing once. With regard to this clone: The antigen remains undetermined.

The specimen comprised unsorted PBMCs, sampled 0.4 years after starting antiretroviral therapy. The rearrangement uses TRBV15 and TRBJ2-3; no clear D gene. The clonotype originates from a man aged 18 to 29 with HIV. In DNA form, the CDR3 reads TGTGCCACCAGCAGAGTTCCTACAGATACGCAGTATTTT. It is translated as CATSRVPTDTQYF. The complete variable domain, with remaining parts taken from reference TRBV15 and TRBJ2-3, reads DAMVIQNPRYQVTQFGKPVTLSCSQTLNHNVMYWYQQKSSQAPKLLFHYYDKDFNNEADTPDNFQSRRPNTSFCFLDIRSPGLGDTAMYLCATSRVPTDTQYFGPGTRLTVL.